Below, 18 T cell receptor beta chains from the same sample are listed, as sequenced in a study of shared clonotypes between healthy human individuals. Naive CD8 cells comprised CD45RO-negative, CCR7-positively selected cells, excluding terminally differentiated effector memory CD45RA+ cells. Profiled with immunoSEQ multiplex PCR; TCRdb holds only in-frame clones, not every one. The sample contains around 600,000 clones, roughly 96% of which appear only once. The material sequenced was naive CD8+ T cells sorted from blood. The receptor source for this set is a woman in her 30s in good health.

This sequence joins TRBV5-1 and TRBJ2-7, with 7 bases matching TRBD2. This CDR3 comprises 14 residues. Germline loops: CDR1 SGHRS, CDR2 YFSETQ. The V segment lost 4 bases and the J segment 0 bases; nucleotides outside the gene matches: 4. The CDR3 DNA sequence: TGCGCCAGCAGCCAAAGCGGGAACTCCTACGAGCAGTACTTC. Amino acids: CASSQSGNSYEQYF.

The rearrangement links TRBV27 to TRBJ2-7; a weak D match, TRBD1 (6 bases). CDR3 length equals 15 residues. The ends were cut back, 3 bases at V and 4 bases at J, with 16 bases in the middle. The germline V gene has CDR1 MNHEY and CDR2 SMNVEV (reference sequence). CDR3 loop: CASSFGGAAPYEQYF. CDR3 nucleotide sequence: TGTGCCAGCAGTTTTGGGGGCGCAGCGCCTTACGAGCAGTACTTC.

The genes are TRBV7-6 and TRBJ2-1, with 8 bases aligning to TRBD2. CDR1 SGHVS and CDR2 FNYEAQ come from the germline V gene. This CDR3 comprises 16 residues. J gave up 4 bases and V 5 bases, and 10 bases lay outside the gene matches. Here the CDR3 reads CASSRNSGKVYNEQFF. The CDR3 bases are TGTGCCAGCAGCCGTAATAGCGGGAAGGTTTACAATGAGCAGTTCTTC.

This clone was counted a single time. This rearrangement joins TRBV5-1 to TRBJ1-2; D is uncertain. CDR1 SGHRS and CDR2 YFSETQ come from the germline V gene. The CDR3 totals 15 residues. Trimming took off 0 bases at V and 7 bases at J, with 16 bases between the two ends. DNA for the CDR3: TGCGCCAGCAGCTTGGCCGGAGACAACACGGCTGGCTACACCTTC. Its protein is CASSLAGDNTAGYTF.

The chain uses TRBV29-1 and TRBJ2-1, with D possibly called TRBD1 or TRBD2 (5 bases each). This CDR3 is 12 amino acids long. Germline-derived CDR1 and CDR2 are SQVTM and ANQGSEA. V was cut by 6 bases and J by 3 bases, with 9 bases left in between. The CDR3 coding sequence is TGCAGCGTATGGGACGGCTACAATGAGCAGTTCTTC. It translates to CSVWDGYNEQFF.

The V and J genes are TRBV9 and TRBJ2-1, with D unclear. From germline, CDR1 is SGDLS and CDR2 YYNGEE. This CDR3 contains 14 residues. V gave up 0 bases and J gave up 2 bases, with 6 bases separating them. CDR3 sequence reads: CASSVEEAYNEQFF. In nucleotides, the CDR3 is TGTGCCAGCAGCGTAGAAGAGGCCTACAATGAGCAGTTCTTC. The entire variable domain, with the rest obtained from reference TRBV9 and TRBJ2-1, is as follows: DSGVTQTPKHLITATGQRVTLRCSPRSGDLSVYWYQQSLDQGLQFLIQYYNGEERAKGNILERFSAQQFPDLHSELNLSSLELGDSALYFCASSVEEAYNEQFFGPGTRLTVL.

The count of this clone is one. In the same sample, other DNA sequences code for this CDR3. The chain carries TRBV28 and TRBJ2-7, with a tentative D call TRBD2 (5 bases). Germline lookup yields CDR1 MDHEN and CDR2 SYDVKM. The V end was cut by 3 bases, the J end by 3 bases, with 6 bases between. The CDR3 spans 12 residues. CDR3 region: CASSFGLYEQYF. Written as DNA, the CDR3 is TGTGCCAGCAGTTTTGGACTCTACGAGCAGTACTTC.

DNA for the CDR3: TGTGCCAGCAGTGCCCAGCTGGGCGGGAGTCAAATAGAGACCCAGTACTTC. It yields the protein CASSAQLGGSQIETQYF. This chain links TRBV2 with TRBJ2-5, with 7 bases that match TRBD2. There are 17 residues in the CDR3. The trim removed 4 bases at V and 4 bases at J, leaving 15 bases unmatched. The germline V gene has CDR1 SNHLY and CDR2 FYNNEI.

This chain joins TRBV29-1 and TRBJ2-1; TRBD2 matches 9 bases. Germline trimming cut 3 bases from V and 6 bases from J; bases unmatched to any gene: 18. CDR3 size: 18 residues. In germline, CDR1 is SQVTM, CDR2 ANQGSEA. For the CDR3, the DNA is TGCAGCGTTGAGGGGGTCCAGTTGGTAGCGGGAGTTGGCAATGAGCAGTTCTTC. It codes for CSVEGVQLVAGVGNEQFF.

This chain connects TRBV5-1 to TRBJ2-7, with 7 nucleotides matching TRBD1. This CDR3 is 14 amino acids long. With V trimmed by 3 bases and J by 1 base, 4 bases remained unmatched. CDR1 and CDR2 from the germline V gene are SGHRS and YFSETQ. The CDR3 protein is CASSWGQNSYEQYF. The CDR3 bases are TGCGCCAGCAGCTGGGGACAGAATTCCTACGAGCAGTACTTC.

The J gene is TRBJ2-7, the V gene TRBV28, with D possibly TRBD1 on 7 matching bases. Trimming left V 6 bases short and J 3 bases short, with 21 bases between. Per germline, CDR1 MDHEN and CDR2 SYDVKM. This CDR3 region has 16 residues. CDR3 sequence reads: CASSTGTEGTYYEQYF. The CDR3, as DNA: TGTGCCAGCAGCACCGGGACAGAGGGGACTTACTACGAGCAGTACTTC.

The chain employs TRBV7-9 and TRBJ2-3; D uncertain. CDR3 size: 15 residues. Between the trimmed V and J ends, which lost 7 bases and 1 base, there was a span of 15 bases. Looked up from germline, CDR1 is SEHNR and CDR2 is FQNEAQ (reference sequence). CDR3 sequence: CASTSPNTGTDTQYF. CDR3 nucleotide sequence: TGTGCCAGCACCTCCCCGAACACGGGCACAGATACGCAGTATTTT. Full variable domain (missing parts from reference TRBV7-9 and TRBJ2-3): DTGVSQNPRHKITKRGQNVTFRCDPISEHNRLYWYRQTLGQGPEFLTYFQNEAQLEKSRLLSDRFSAERPKGSFSTLEIQRTEQGDSAMYLCASTSPNTGTDTQYFGPGTRLTVL.

The chain joins TRBV27 to TRBJ2-7, with TRBD1 as a possible D gene (5 bases). This CDR3 region has 14 residues. With 2 bases removed from V and 3 bases from J, the gap between germline ends came to 11 bases. Germline lookup yields CDR1 MNHEY and CDR2 SMNVEV (reference sequence). CDR3 in amino acids: CASSLRRVGYEQYF. The CDR3 DNA sequence: TGTGCCAGCAGTTTACGCAGGGTAGGCTACGAGCAGTACTTC.

This chain connects TRBV30 to TRBJ2-7, with 9 bases identical to TRBD2. The junction had 4 bases not matched to a gene; V was cut back by 5 bases and J by 2 bases. The CDR3 sequence is 13 residues long. CDR1 GTSNPN and CDR2 SVGIG come from the germline V gene (reference sequence). CDR3 in DNA: TGTGCCTGGGGCGGGAGGGAAACCTACGAGCAGTACTTC. This sequence encodes CAWGGRETYEQYF.

The chain uses TRBV9 and TRBJ1-1; no clear D. Trimming took off 3 bases at V and 5 bases at J, with 5 bases between the two ends. CDR1 is SGDLS, CDR2 YYNGEE, per germline. This CDR3 comprises 11 residues. The CDR3 sequence: CASSGGTEAFF. The DNA for the CDR3 is TGTGCCAGCAGCGGTGGGACTGAAGCTTTCTTT.

This chain uses TRBV19 with TRBJ2-1; TRBD2 agrees at 11 bases. The CDR3 is 19 amino acids. The J segment lost 4 bases and the V segment lost 0 bases, leaving 11 bases of the junction unmatched. Germline lookup yields CDR1 LNHDA and CDR2 SQIVND (reference sequence). As DNA, the CDR3 is TGTGCCAGTAGTATAGACGTCCCGCAAAGACTAGCGGGATACAATGAGCAGTTCTTC. Protein sequence: CASSIDVPQRLAGYNEQFF.

This rearrangement joins TRBV6-5 to TRBJ1-5; D not certain. The CDR3 extends over 13 amino acids. Looked up from germline, CDR1 is MNHEY and CDR2 is SVGAGI. The V end was cut by 2 bases, the J end by 6 bases, with 8 bases between. As DNA, the CDR3 is TGTGCCAGCAGTTACGGGGTTTTTCAGCCCCAGCATTTT. Translating it yields CASSYGVFQPQHF.

The chain is built from TRBV27 and TRBJ2-7; 7 bases are a match to TRBD2. Trimming took 6 bases from V and 5 from J; bases not matched to a gene: 7. From germline, CDR1 is MNHEY and CDR2 SMNVEV (reference sequence). The CDR3 consists of 13 residues. The CDR3 loop reads CASSPGLGNEQYF. The CDR3 nucleotides are TGTGCCAGCAGCCCTGGACTAGGAAACGAGCAGTACTTC.